This TCR beta chain was captured by sequencing in a study of vaccination and CD4 T cells after COVID-19. Overall study context: Investigators took post-vaccine samples a median roughly 72 days after dose two, within a range of 14 to 241. Stimulation of the cells used overlapping spike peptide pools from SARS-CoV-2 and from the common cold coronaviruses HCoV-NL63, HCoV-OC43 and HCoV-229E.

On this clonotype: Its antigen remains unidentified.

The treatment here: roughly 10-day PBMC culture with coronavirus spike peptide pools or control peptides (ViraFEST assay). Peptide pool stimulation in ViraFEST expanded antigen-specific T cells, whose TCRs were then sequenced. Cultured CD4+ T-cell DNA underwent Oncomine TCR Beta short-read sequencing. The genomic DNA was obtained from cultured CD4+ T cells by extraction with the QIAamp micro DNA kit. Via MiXCR, TCRdb re-called the PCR reads, giving one row per CDR3 protein. The sample shows about 12,000 distinct CDR3 sequences, 40% to 50% of them seen only once. The V gene lost 5 bases and the J gene lost 2 bases, with 9 bases spanning the gap. CDR3 size: 13 residues. Germline-derived CDR1 and CDR2 are SGHAT and FQDESV (reference sequence).

The chain recombines TRBV11-1 with TRBJ2-5, with D maybe TRBD1 (6 bases). This clonotype was sampled from a human donor who had recovered from COVID-19. The sequencing input was CD4+ T cells from blood, cultured in vitro. CDR3: CASSPDRQETQYF. The CDR3 region has the DNA TGTGCCAGCAGCCCTGACAGGCAAGAGACCCAGTACTTC. Full variable domain (missing parts from reference TRBV11-1 and TRBJ2-5): EAEVAQSPRYKITEKSQAVAFWCDPISGHATLYWYRQILGQGPELLVQFQDESVVDDSQLPKDRFSAERLKGVDSTLKIQPAELGDSAMYLCASSPDRQETQYFGPGTRLLVL.